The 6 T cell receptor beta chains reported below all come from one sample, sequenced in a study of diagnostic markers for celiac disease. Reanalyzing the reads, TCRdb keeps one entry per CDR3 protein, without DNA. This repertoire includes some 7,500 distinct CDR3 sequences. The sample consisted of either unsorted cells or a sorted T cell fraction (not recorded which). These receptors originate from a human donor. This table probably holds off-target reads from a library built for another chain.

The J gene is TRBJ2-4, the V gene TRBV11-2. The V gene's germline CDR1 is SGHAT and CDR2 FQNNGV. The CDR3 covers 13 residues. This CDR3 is CASSLERQNIQYF.

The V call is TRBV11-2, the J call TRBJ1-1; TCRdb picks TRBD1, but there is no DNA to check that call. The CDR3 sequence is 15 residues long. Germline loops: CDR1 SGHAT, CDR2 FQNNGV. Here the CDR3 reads CASSHLGQDHTEAFF.

CDR3 residues: CSVAPTGQETQYF. The V gene is TRBV29-1, the J gene TRBJ2-5; TCRdb's D call of TRBD1 is untestable without DNA. Looked up from germline, CDR1 is SQVTM and CDR2 is ANQGSEA. This CDR3 has 13 amino acids.

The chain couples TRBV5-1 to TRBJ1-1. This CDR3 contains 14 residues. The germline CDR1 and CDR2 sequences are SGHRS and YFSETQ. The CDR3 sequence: CASSLTAMNTEAFF.

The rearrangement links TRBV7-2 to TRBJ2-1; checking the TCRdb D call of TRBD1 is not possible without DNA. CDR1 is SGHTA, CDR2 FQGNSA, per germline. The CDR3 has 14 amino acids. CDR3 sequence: CASSTPGRGSEQFF.

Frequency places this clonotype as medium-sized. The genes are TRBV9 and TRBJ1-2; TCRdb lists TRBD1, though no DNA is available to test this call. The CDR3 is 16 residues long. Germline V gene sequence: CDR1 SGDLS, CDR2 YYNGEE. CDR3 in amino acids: CASSVGPRAPAYGYTF.